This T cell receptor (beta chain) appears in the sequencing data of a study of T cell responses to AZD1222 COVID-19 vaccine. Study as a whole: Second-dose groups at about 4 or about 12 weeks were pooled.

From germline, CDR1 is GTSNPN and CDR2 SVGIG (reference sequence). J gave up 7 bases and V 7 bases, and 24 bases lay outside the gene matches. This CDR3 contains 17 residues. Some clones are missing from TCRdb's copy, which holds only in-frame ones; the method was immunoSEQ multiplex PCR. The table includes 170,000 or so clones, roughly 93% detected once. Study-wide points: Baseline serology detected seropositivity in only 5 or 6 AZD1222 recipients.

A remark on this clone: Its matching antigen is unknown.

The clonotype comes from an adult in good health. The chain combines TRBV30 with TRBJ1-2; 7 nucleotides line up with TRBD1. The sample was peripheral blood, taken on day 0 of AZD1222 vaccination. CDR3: CASTNPRNNRGFSGYTF. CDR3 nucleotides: TGTGCCTCGACCAACCCCCGGAACAACAGGGGTTTTAGTGGCTACACCTTC.